This T cell receptor (beta chain) was retrieved from a study of T cells in Graves' hyperthyroidism and ophthalmopathy. Study-wide findings and caveats: Prediction of ophthalmopathy progression came a median roughly 7.1 months pre-onset. Ophthalmopathy cases were set apart from stable hyperthyroidism by a 13 V-J model.

This clonotype appeared a few times. Its target is not known. Regions amplified from RNA transcripts were the TCR beta CDR3 regions. A set of HTBI primers served as the primers for a first-round RT-PCR of the TCR CDR3. One entry per CDR3 protein results from TCRdb running MiXCR on the multiplex PCR reads. The repertoire includes around 660,000 distinct CDR3 sequences, less than 45% of them detected once, and under 8.5% sits in the top ten. Uncontrolled infection, other autoimmune disease, pregnancy or lactation barred patients from enrollment. The diagnostic basis comprised clinical symptoms, serum thyroxine and TRAb, thyroid ultrasound and orbital computed tomography. Germline lookup yields CDR1 SGHVS and CDR2 FNYEAQ. The CDR3 spans 15 residues. With V trimmed by 0 bases and J by 7 bases, 6 bases remained unmatched.

This chain connects TRBV7-6 to TRBJ1-5; 7 bases line up with TRBD1. The TCR sequence derives from an adult man with Graves' disease, either hyperthyroidism or ophthalmopathy (not recorded which). The sequenced material came from peripheral blood or thyroid tissue (not recorded which). Here the CDR3 reads CASSLAQGGGQPQHF. CDR3 in DNA: TGTGCCAGCAGCTTAGCCCAGGGGGGTGGACAGCCCCAGCATTTT.